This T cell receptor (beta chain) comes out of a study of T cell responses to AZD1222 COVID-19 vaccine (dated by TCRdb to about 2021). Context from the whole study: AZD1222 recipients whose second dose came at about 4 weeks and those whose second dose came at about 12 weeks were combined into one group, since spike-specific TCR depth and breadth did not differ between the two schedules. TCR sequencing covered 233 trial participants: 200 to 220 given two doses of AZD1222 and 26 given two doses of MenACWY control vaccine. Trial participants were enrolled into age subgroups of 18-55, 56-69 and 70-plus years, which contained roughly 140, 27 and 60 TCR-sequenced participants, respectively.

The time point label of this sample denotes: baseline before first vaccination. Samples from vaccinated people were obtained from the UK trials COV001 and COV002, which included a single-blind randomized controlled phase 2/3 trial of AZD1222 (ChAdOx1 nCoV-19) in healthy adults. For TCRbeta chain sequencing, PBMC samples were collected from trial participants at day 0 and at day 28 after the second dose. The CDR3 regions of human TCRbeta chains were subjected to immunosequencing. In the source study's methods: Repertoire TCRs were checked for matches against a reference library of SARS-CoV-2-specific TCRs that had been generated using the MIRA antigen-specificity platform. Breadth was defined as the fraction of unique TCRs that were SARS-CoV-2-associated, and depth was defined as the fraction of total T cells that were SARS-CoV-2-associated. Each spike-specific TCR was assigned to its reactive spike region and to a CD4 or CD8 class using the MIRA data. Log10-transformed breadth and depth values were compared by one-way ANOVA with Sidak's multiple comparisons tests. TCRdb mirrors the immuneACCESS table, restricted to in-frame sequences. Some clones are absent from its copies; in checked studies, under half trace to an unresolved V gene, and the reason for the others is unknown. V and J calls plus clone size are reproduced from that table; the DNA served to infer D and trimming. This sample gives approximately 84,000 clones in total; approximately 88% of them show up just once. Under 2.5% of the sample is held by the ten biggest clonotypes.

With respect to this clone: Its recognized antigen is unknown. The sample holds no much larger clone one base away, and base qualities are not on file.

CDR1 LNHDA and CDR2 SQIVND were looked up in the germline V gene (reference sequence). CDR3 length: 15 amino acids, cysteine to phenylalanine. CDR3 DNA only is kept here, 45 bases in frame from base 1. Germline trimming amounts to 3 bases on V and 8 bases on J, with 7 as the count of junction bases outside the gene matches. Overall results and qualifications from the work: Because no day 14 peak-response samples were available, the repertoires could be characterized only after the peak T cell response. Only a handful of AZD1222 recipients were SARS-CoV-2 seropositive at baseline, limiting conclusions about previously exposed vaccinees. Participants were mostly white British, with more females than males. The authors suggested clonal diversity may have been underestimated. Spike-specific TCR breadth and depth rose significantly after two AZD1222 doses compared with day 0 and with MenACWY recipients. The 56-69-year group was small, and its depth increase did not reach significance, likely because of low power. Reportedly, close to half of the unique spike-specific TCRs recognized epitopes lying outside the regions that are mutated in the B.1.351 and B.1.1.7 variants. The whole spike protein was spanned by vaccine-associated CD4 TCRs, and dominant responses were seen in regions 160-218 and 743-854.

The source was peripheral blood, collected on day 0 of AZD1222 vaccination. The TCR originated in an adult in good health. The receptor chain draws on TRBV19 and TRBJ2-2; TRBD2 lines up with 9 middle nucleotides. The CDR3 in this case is CASSIGGGALGELFF. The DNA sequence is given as TGTGCCAGTAGTATTGGCGGGGGGGCTTTGGGGGAGCTGTTTTTT.